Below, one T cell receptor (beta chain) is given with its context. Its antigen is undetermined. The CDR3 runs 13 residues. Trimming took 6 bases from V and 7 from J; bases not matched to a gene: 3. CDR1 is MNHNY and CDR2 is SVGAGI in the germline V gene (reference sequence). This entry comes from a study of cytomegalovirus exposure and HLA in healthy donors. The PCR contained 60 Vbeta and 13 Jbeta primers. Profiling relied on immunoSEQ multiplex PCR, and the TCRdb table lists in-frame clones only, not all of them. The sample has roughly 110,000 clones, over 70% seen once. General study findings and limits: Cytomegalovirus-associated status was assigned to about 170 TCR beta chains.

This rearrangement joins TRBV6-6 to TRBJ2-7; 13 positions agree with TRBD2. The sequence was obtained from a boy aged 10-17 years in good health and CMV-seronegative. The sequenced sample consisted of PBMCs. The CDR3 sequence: CASRGLAGIEQYF. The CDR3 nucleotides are TGTGCCAGCAGGGGACTAGCGGGAATAGAGCAGTACTTC.